The 25 T cell receptor beta chains below were found in one sample sequenced in a study of PD-L1 blockade in urothelial cancer. Sequencing used immunoSEQ multiplex PCR; TCRdb keeps in-frame clones, though not all of them. In the table there are around 50,000 clones, over 75% of which are singletons. The time point denotes: peripheral blood 6 weeks after treatment start. Here the sequenced sample was PBMCs, taken around atezolizumab (anti-PD-L1) treatment. The origin of the receptors is a man aged 45 to 65 with urothelial cancer.

This clone is a singleton in its sample. CDR3 in DNA: TGTGCCAGCAGTGAAGATTTGGGGCAGTATCAGCCCCAGCATTTT. Protein product: CASSEDLGQYQPQHF. V gene TRBV2 combines with J gene TRBJ1-5, with a possible D match to TRBD1 (5 bases). CDR1 is SNHLY, CDR2 FYNNEI, per germline. The CDR3 consists of 15 residues. V lost 1 base and J 5 bases, leaving 12 bases between the germline ends.

The V and J genes are TRBV5-4 and TRBJ2-2; 9 bases are a match to TRBD1. This CDR3 is built from 15 residues. Germline V gene sequence: CDR1 SGHNT, CDR2 YYREEE (reference sequence). Trimming cost V 4 bases and J 5 bases; bases outside gene matches: 6. CDR3 in amino acids: CASSRPTGGTGELFF. DNA for the CDR3: TGTGCCAGCAGCAGGCCGACAGGGGGGACCGGGGAGCTGTTTTTT.

J is TRBJ1-4 and V is TRBV30; possibly TRBD1 for D (5 bases). Trimming took off 1 base at V and 0 bases at J, with 18 bases between the two ends. Germline V gives CDR1 GTSNPN, CDR2 SVGIG (reference sequence). The CDR3 runs 18 residues. CDR3 coding DNA: TGTGCCTGGAGTGGACAGAGACCCGGAGGGTCAACTAATGAAAAACTGTTTTTT. This sequence encodes CAWSGQRPGGSTNEKLFF.

The chain carries TRBV5-1 and TRBJ2-1; D may be TRBD2 (6 bases). The length of the CDR3 is 16 residues. CDR1 is SGHRS, CDR2 YFSETQ, per germline. The V and J ends lost 1 base and 2 bases respectively, with 13 bases between them. In DNA, the CDR3 is TGCGCCAGCAGCTTGAATACGGGACTGGCCTACAATGAGCAGTTCTTC. Its translation: CASSLNTGLAYNEQFF.

The chain carries TRBV10-2 and TRBJ2-1; TRBD2 agrees at 14 bases. J was trimmed by 6 bases and V by 3 bases; bases with no gene match: 7. Germline V CDR1 and CDR2: WSHSY, SAAADI. The CDR3 is 17 amino acids. The CDR3 protein is CASSDGLAGGRSNEQFF. The CDR3 nucleotides are TGCGCCAGCAGTGACGGACTAGCGGGGGGTAGGAGCAATGAGCAGTTCTTC.

The chain combines TRBV11-2 with TRBJ2-4; D gene uncertain. CDR1 and CDR2 from the germline V gene are SGHAT and FQNNGV. V lost 5 bases, J lost 2 bases, and 13 bases lay in between. CDR3 length: 15 amino acids. The chain's CDR3 is CASSPDSKPKNIQYF. Here the CDR3 DNA reads TGTGCCAGCAGCCCCGATAGCAAGCCCAAAAACATTCAGTACTTC.

This chain uses TRBV25-1 with TRBJ2-2; D is undetermined. V dropped 1 base and J dropped 2 bases, with 8 bases sitting between them. This CDR3 is 15 amino acids long. Germline CDR1 MGHDK, CDR2 SYGVNS. The CDR3 is CASSEFGGNTGELFF. The CDR3 nucleotides are TGTGCCAGCAGTGAATTCGGCGGTAACACCGGGGAGCTGTTTTTT. Variable domain in full (rest from reference TRBV25-1 and TRBJ2-2): EADIYQTPRYLVIGTGKKITLECSQTMGHDKMYWYQQDPGMELHLIHYSYGVNSTEKGDLSSESTVSRIRTEHFPLTLESARPSHTSQYLCASSEFGGNTGELFFGEGSRLTVL.

The CDR3 reads CSVTSSSYEQYF. In DNA, the CDR3 is TGCAGCGTTACTAGCTCCTCCTACGAGCAGTACTTC. The rearrangement joins TRBV29-1 to TRBJ2-7; a possible D gene is TRBD2 (6 bases). V was cut by 5 bases and J by 0 bases, with 8 bases left in between. Germline V gene sequence: CDR1 SQVTM, CDR2 ANQGSEA. The CDR3 is 12 residues long.

J is TRBJ2-5 and V is TRBV29-1; D perhaps matches TRBD1 (6 bases). Deletions cut 5 bases from V and 2 bases from J, with 9 bases between. The CDR3 covers 12 residues. CDR1 is SQVTM, CDR2 ANQGSEA, per germline. This CDR3 reads CSVSDSQETQYF. In DNA form, the CDR3 reads TGCAGCGTTTCGGACAGTCAAGAGACCCAGTACTTC. Based on the CDR3 plus reference TRBV29-1 and TRBJ2-5, the full variable domain is SAVISQKPSRDICQRGTSLTIQCQVDSQVTMMFWYRQQPGQSLTLIATANQGSEATYESGFVIDKFPISRPNLTFSTLTVSNMSPEDSSIYLCSVSDSQETQYFGPGTRLLVL.

This clone was seen only once. This rearrangement joins TRBV4-1 to TRBJ2-1; 12 bases are a match to TRBD2. The trim removed 1 base at V and 7 bases at J, leaving 5 bases unmatched. The V gene's germline CDR1 is MGHRA and CDR2 YSYEKL. There are 16 residues in the CDR3. The CDR3: CASSQVRLAGGNEQFF. The CDR3, as DNA: TGCGCCAGCAGCCAAGTGCGCCTAGCGGGGGGGAATGAGCAGTTCTTC.

The chain recombines TRBV6-1 with TRBJ2-4, with D hard to call. Germline V lookup: CDR1 MNHNS, CDR2 SASEGT. V was cut by 7 bases and J by 1 base, with 2 bases left in between. The CDR3 contains 11 residues. The CDR3 DNA reads TGTGCCAGCACGGCCAAAAACATTCAGTACTTC. This translates into CASTAKNIQYF.

V gene TRBV19 combines with J gene TRBJ1-6; 9 bases are a match to TRBD1. Germline V CDR1 and CDR2: LNHDA, SQIVND (reference sequence). V shed 8 bases, J shed 10 bases, and the junction held 9 bases outside the gene matches. The CDR3 has 14 amino acids. DNA of the CDR3: TGTGCCAGTCGCCCAGGACAGGGGAACTCACCCCTCCACTTT. Translated: CASRPGQGNSPLHF.

This clone occurred once. The gene calls are TRBV18 and TRBJ1-2, with D tentatively TRBD1 (5 bases). V was shortened by 3 bases and J by 2 bases, with 16 bases between the two germline ends. This CDR3 contains 16 residues. CDR1 KGHSH and CDR2 LQKENI come from the germline V gene. CDR3 protein: CASSPWTLSFNYGYTF. The CDR3 DNA sequence: TGTGCCAGCTCACCTTGGACACTCAGTTTCAACTATGGCTACACCTTC.

There are a few counts of this clone. The V gene is TRBV7-2, the J gene TRBJ2-7; TRBD1 might be the D (8 bases). Germline V gene sequence: CDR1 SGHTA, CDR2 FQGNSA. The V end lost 2 bases, the J end lost 6 bases, and 26 bases lay between the germline ends. The CDR3 runs 18 residues. In nucleotides, the CDR3 is TGTGCCAGCAGCTTATATGGCGGGGGACAGGCGTCCCTCCTCGAGCAGTACTTC. This gives the protein CASSLYGGGQASLLEQYF.

J is TRBJ2-3 and V is TRBV19, with 9 bases lining up with TRBD2. This CDR3 contains 17 residues. V dropped 3 bases and J dropped 4; count of bases not matched to a gene: 11. Germline V gene lookup returns CDR1 LNHDA and CDR2 SQIVND (reference sequence). The CDR3 region has the DNA TGTGCCAGTAGTATGGGCGGGGGGGCCACAATTTCAGATACGCAGTATTTT. As protein: CASSMGGGATISDTQYF. Drawing the rest from reference TRBV19 and TRBJ2-3, the complete variable domain is DGGITQSPKYLFRKEGQNVTLSCEQNLNHDAMYWYRQDPGQGLRLIYYSQIVNDFQKGDIAEGYSVSREKKESFPLTVTSAQKNPTAFYLCASSMGGGATISDTQYFGPGTRLTVL.

The V gene is TRBV7-9, the J gene TRBJ2-1, with 8 bases aligning to TRBD2. J lost 2 bases, V lost 5 bases, and 14 bases had no gene match. This CDR3 region has 18 residues. Germline V gene sequence: CDR1 SEHNR, CDR2 FQNEAQ (reference sequence). The CDR3 sequence is CASSPGPSAGVPYNEQFF. CDR3 bases: TGTGCCAGCAGCCCCGGACCCTCAGCGGGGGTCCCCTACAATGAGCAGTTCTTC.

This rearrangement joins TRBV6-1 to TRBJ2-7; TRBD1 aligns across 8 bases. Germline-derived CDR1 and CDR2 are MNHNS and SASEGT. The trim removed 2 bases at V and 4 bases at J, leaving 4 bases unmatched. The CDR3 has 14 amino acids. CDR3 DNA sequence: TGTGCCAGCAGTGAAACGACAGGGGCATACGAGCAGTACTTC. It codes for CASSETTGAYEQYF.

V and J are TRBV6-1 and TRBJ2-3, with 10 bases that match TRBD2. The CDR3 is 18 residues long. Germline CDR1 is MNHNS and CDR2 is SASEGT. V trimming: 3 bases; J trimming: 5 bases; junction bases outside the gene matches: 14. This chain's CDR3 is CASSERVVGGLAIDTQYF. As DNA, the CDR3 is TGTGCCAGCAGTGAGCGGGTGGTAGGGGGACTAGCGATAGATACGCAGTATTTT.

In this sample, this clone turned up a few times. The chain has TRBV30 and TRBJ1-1; possible D gene TRBD1, 6 bases. Germline CDR1 GTSNPN, CDR2 SVGIG (reference sequence). The CDR3 runs 13 residues. V lost 0 bases to trimming and J lost 4 bases, with 9 bases between them. CDR3: CAWSVQGSTEAFF. CDR3 in DNA: TGTGCCTGGAGTGTACAGGGCAGCACTGAAGCTTTCTTT.

This chain connects TRBV11-2 to TRBJ2-7, with 8 bases identical to TRBD1. V was clipped by 6 bases and J by 3 bases; unmatched bases: 10. There are 15 residues in the CDR3. CDR1 SGHAT and CDR2 FQNNGV come from the germline V gene. The CDR3 loop is CASRRTGTGNYEQYF. The CDR3 coding sequence is TGTGCCAGCAGGCGAACCGGGACAGGAAACTACGAGCAGTACTTC.

This clone showed up just once. The chain couples TRBV7-9 to TRBJ2-3; 9 bases line up with TRBD2. This CDR3 spans 14 amino acids. The V and J ends lost 1 base and 8 bases, in that order; junction bases with no gene match: 4. CDR1 and CDR2 from the germline V gene are SEHNR and FQNEAQ (reference sequence). In nucleotides, the CDR3 is TGTGCCAGCAGCTTAGGCGGCGGGGGGGCTACGCAGTATTTT. This translates into CASSLGGGGATQYF.

The genes are TRBV27 and TRBJ2-2, with TRBD2 identical over 9 bases. Trimming at V came to 5 bases and at J to 4 bases, leaving 2 bases not matched to a gene. The CDR3 sequence is 14 residues long. CDR1 and CDR2 from the germline V gene are MNHEY and SMNVEV (reference sequence). CDR3 amino acids: CASSRRGGTGELFF. The CDR3 DNA reads as TGTGCCAGCAGTAGGCGGGGGGGCACCGGGGAGCTGTTTTTT.

The genes are TRBV19 and TRBJ2-3; TRBD1 might be the D (6 bases). This CDR3 contains 14 residues. V was clipped by 6 bases and J by 0 bases, with 10 bases between them. CDR1 and CDR2 from the germline V gene are LNHDA and SQIVND (reference sequence). The DNA of the CDR3 is TGTGCCAGTAGGCCGACAGGTAGCACAGATACGCAGTATTTT. Its translation: CASRPTGSTDTQYF.

The rearrangement uses TRBV7-9 and TRBJ1-5, with D perhaps matching TRBD1 (5 bases). V lost 0 bases and J lost 0, with 9 bases in between. The germline gives CDR1 SEHNR, CDR2 FQNEAQ (reference sequence). The length of the CDR3 is 16 residues. The CDR3 protein is CASSLAGADSNQPQHF. The CDR3 DNA reads TGTGCCAGCAGCTTAGCAGGGGCGGATAGCAATCAGCCCCAGCATTTT.

The chain has TRBV6-5 and TRBJ1-5; D gene unclear. V lost 6 bases, J lost 2 bases, and 11 bases lay in between. Per germline, CDR1 MNHEY and CDR2 SVGAGI. The CDR3 has 14 residues. CDR3 sequence reads: CASRYLAGNQPQHF. CDR3 in DNA: TGTGCCAGCAGGTATCTCGCGGGCAATCAGCCCCAGCATTTT.